The clone carrying this T cell receptor beta chain was seen many times. These data are taken from a study of T cells in Graves' hyperthyroidism and ophthalmopathy. TCR beta CDR3 sequences were amplified from RNA transcripts. The HTBI set primed first-round TCR CDR3 RT-PCR. TCRdb redid the calling of the multiplex PCR reads with MiXCR, one entry per CDR3 protein. The sample shows nearly 750,000 distinct CDR3 sequences, approximately 40% of them seen only once. Germline CDR1 and CDR2: SGHTA and FQGNSA. The length of the CDR3 is 15 residues. The ends lost 6 bases at V and 7 bases at J; junction bases unmatched: 13.

The genes are TRBV7-2 and TRBJ2-7, with 9 bases lining up with TRBD1. This receptor was obtained from a woman aged 40 to 55 with Graves' hyperthyroidism. Sample: blood. The CDR3 region has the DNA TGTGCCAGCAGTCCAGAAGGGGACAGGGCCTGGGAGCAGTACTTC. Translating it yields CASSPEGDRAWEQYF.